Sequencing of this T cell receptor (beta chain) was carried out in a study of blood T cell repertoires in COVID-19. Study at large: COVID-19 samples from acute and convalescent phases originated in the United States, Italy and Spain. T cells, B-cell-depleted T cells, or PBMCs provided the cDNA or gDNA that served as material.

Original analysis: The assay estimated nucleated cells by amplifying reference gene primers. Some clones are missing from TCRdb's copy, which holds only in-frame ones; the method was immunoSEQ multiplex PCR. V and J calls and clone size follow that table, whereas D and trimming were derived from the DNA. The sample holds some 180,000 clones, 75% to 90% seen once. This clonotype was obtained from a woman aged 55-70 years with acute or convalescent COVID-19. Sequenced: peripheral blood.

CDR3 nucleotides: TGTGCCAGCAGCGTGACTAGCGGGAGGGCCTGGAATGAGCAGTTCTTC. Translated, it gives CASSVTSGRAWNEQFF. This chain uses TRBV9 with TRBJ2-1; the match to TRBD2 covers 14 bases. Per germline, CDR1 SGDLS and CDR2 YYNGEE. This CDR3 comprises 16 residues. V shed 2 bases, J shed 7 bases, and the junction held 5 bases outside the gene matches.